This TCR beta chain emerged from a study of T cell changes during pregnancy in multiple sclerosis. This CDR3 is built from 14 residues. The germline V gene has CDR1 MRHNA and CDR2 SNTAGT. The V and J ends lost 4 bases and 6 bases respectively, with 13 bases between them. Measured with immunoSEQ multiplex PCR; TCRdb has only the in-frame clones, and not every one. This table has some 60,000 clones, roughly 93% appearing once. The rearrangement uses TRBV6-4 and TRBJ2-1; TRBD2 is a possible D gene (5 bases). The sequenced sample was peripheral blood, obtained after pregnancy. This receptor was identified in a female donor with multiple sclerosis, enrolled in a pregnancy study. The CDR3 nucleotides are TGTGCCAGCAGTGCCCAGCTGGAGGCCAATGAGCAGTTCTTC. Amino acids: CASSAQLEANEQFF.